Listed here are 27 T cell receptor beta chains from one sample, sequenced in a study of CD8+ T cells in alopecia areata. Isolated RNA was reverse transcribed into cDNA used as the sequencing template. Sequenced by immunoSEQ multiplex PCR; TCRdb stores in-frame clones only, minus some. The table has nearly 110,000 clones, 65% to 85% seen once. Treatment in this sample: oral pan-JAK inhibitor, 5-10 mg twice daily. This material consisted of CD8+ T cells sorted from blood, taken at week 24, from a patient treated with tofacitinib. The receptors were gathered from a human donor with alopecia areata.

The chain recombines TRBV6-6 with TRBJ1-1; 8 positions agree with TRBD1. Looked up from germline, CDR1 is MNHNY and CDR2 is SVGAGI (reference sequence). The CDR3 contains 13 residues. V was clipped by 6 bases and J by 8 bases; unmatched bases: 8. The CDR3 is CASRFDRGQEAFF. The CDR3 coding sequence is TGTGCCAGCAGGTTCGACAGGGGCCAGGAAGCTTTCTTT.

The CDR3 sequence is CASSHEYSYEQYF. CDR3 nucleotide sequence: TGCGCCAGCAGCCATGAGTACTCCTACGAGCAGTACTTC. This sequence joins TRBV4-1 and TRBJ2-7; no firm D call. Germline V gene sequence: CDR1 MGHRA, CDR2 YSYEKL. This CDR3 is built from 13 residues. Trimming left V 3 bases short and J 0 bases short, with 6 bases between.

The chain uses TRBV21-1 and TRBJ2-2; the table's D gene call, TRBD1, was not cross checked with the DNA. TRBV21-1 counts as a pseudogene. The CDR3 is 24 amino acids. CDR3 sequence reads: CASSKPPALYPRQDRESNTGELFF. The CDR3 bases are TGTGCCAGCAGCAAACCTCCCGCATTGTATCCCCGACAGGATAGGGAATCGAACACCGGGGAGCTGTTTTTT.

Written as DNA, the CDR3 is TGTGCCAGTAGTCTGGGACAGGGGATCCACAATGAGCAGTTCTTC. Encoded protein: CASSLGQGIHNEQFF. This sequence joins TRBV19 and TRBJ2-1; 10 bases agree with TRBD1. J lost 5 bases, V lost 5 bases, and 6 bases had no gene match. Germline values: CDR1 LNHDA, CDR2 SQIVND (reference sequence). The CDR3 extends over 15 amino acids.

V gene TRBV19 combines with J gene TRBJ2-5; possible D gene TRBD2, 5 bases. This CDR3 spans 14 amino acids. Germline V gives CDR1 LNHDA, CDR2 SQIVND (reference sequence). Between the trimmed V and J ends, which lost 7 bases and 11 bases, there was a span of 23 bases. In nucleotides, the CDR3 is TGTGCCAGTACCCCTGACGGGAACCTACGAGTGCAGTACTTC. It is translated as CASTPDGNLRVQYF.

The chain links TRBV7-2 to TRBJ2-3, with D perhaps TRBD2 (6 bases). The germline gives CDR1 SGHTA, CDR2 FQGNSA. The CDR3 is 16 residues long. V was trimmed by 5 bases and J by 0 bases, leaving 15 bases between them. Here the CDR3 DNA reads TGTGCCAGCAGCCCAAACGGGGCGGGGAGCACAGATACGCAGTATTTT. Translation gives CASSPNGAGSTDTQYF.

The chain combines TRBV27 with TRBJ2-3, with 14 nucleotides matching TRBD2. J gave up 9 bases and V 4 bases, and 15 bases lay outside the gene matches. The CDR3 is 18 amino acids. Germline V lookup: CDR1 MNHEY, CDR2 SMNVEV (reference sequence). The CDR3 DNA is TGTGCCAGCAGTTCCGGGACTAGCGGGGGCTCAGTGAGGAGGACGCAGTATTTT. Its translation: CASSSGTSGGSVRRTQYF.

The V call is TRBV5-6, the J call TRBJ1-1, with D possibly matching TRBD1 (6 bases). V was clipped by 4 bases and J by 2 bases, with 15 bases between them. The CDR3 is 15 amino acids. Germline V gene lookup returns CDR1 SGHDT and CDR2 YYEEEE. DNA of the CDR3: TGTGCCAGCAGCCAGAATTACAGGGACAACACTGAAGCTTTCTTT. Amino acid sequence: CASSQNYRDNTEAFF.

V gene TRBV19 combines with J gene TRBJ2-5; D is uncertain. The length of the CDR3 is 13 residues. Germline CDR1 LNHDA, CDR2 SQIVND (reference sequence). Trimming took 1 base from V and 9 from J, leaving 12 bases between them. This chain's CDR3 is CASSIAKGPAQYF. Written as DNA, the CDR3 is TGTGCCAGTAGTATAGCAAAGGGTCCGGCCCAGTACTTC.

The V gene is TRBV27, the J gene TRBJ2-5; weak D call: TRBD1 (6 bases). The end of the DNA aligns better with TRBJ2-7, so the J call may be wrong. The CDR3 runs 14 residues. Germline CDR1 reads MNHEY; CDR2 reads SMNVEV (reference sequence). The CDR3 protein is CASRPTGLTYEQYF. CDR3 in DNA: TGTGCCAGCAGGCCGACAGGACTTACCTACGAGCAGTACTTC.

The chain joins TRBV5-6 to TRBJ2-2; D possibly corresponds to TRBD1 (5 bases). The germline gives CDR1 SGHDT, CDR2 YYEEEE. Deletions cut 1 base from V and 2 bases from J, with 21 bases between. This CDR3 comprises 19 residues. The CDR3 DNA sequence: TGTGCCAGCAGCTTGCCCCGAGGCCCCAGGGCCCAAAACACCGGGGAGCTGTTTTTT. Translated: CASSLPRGPRAQNTGELFF.

The chain employs TRBV29-1 and TRBJ1-2; no reliable D call. Germline-derived CDR1 and CDR2 are SQVTM and ANQGSEA. Trimming shortened V by 7 bases and J by 8 bases, and 20 bases separated the two germline ends. CDR3 length: 13 residues. Here the CDR3 reads CSGFSGISGGYTF. CDR3 sequence (DNA): TGCAGCGGATTTTCCGGGATCTCCGGGGGCTACACCTTC. The full variable domain, in which reference TRBV29-1 and TRBJ1-2 provide the parts outside the CDR3, is SAVISQKPSRDICQRGTSLTIQCQVDSQVTMMFWYRQQPGQSLTLIATANQGSEATYESGFVIDKFPISRPNLTFSTLTVSNMSPEDSSIYLCSGFSGISGGYTFGSGTRLTVV.

The chain employs TRBV7-2 and TRBJ2-2; D is tentatively TRBD1 or TRBD2 (5 bases each). Trimming cost V 1 base and J 6 bases, with 24 bases left between them. CDR3 size: 19 residues. The germline CDR1 and CDR2 sequences are SGHTA and FQGNSA. The CDR3 coding sequence is TGTGCCAGCAGCTTAGGATTCGGGGCGAAAGAACAAAACCCCGGGGAGCTGTTTTTT. This encodes CASSLGFGAKEQNPGELFF.

The genes are TRBV18 and TRBJ2-1; D is unresolved. CDR3 length: 13 amino acids. V lost 2 bases to trimming and J lost 3 bases, with 5 bases between them. Per the germline V gene, CDR1 is KGHSH and CDR2 is LQKENI. The CDR3 DNA reads as TGTGCCAGCTCACCAACCTACTACAATGAGCAGTTCTTC. Amino acids: CASSPTYYNEQFF. The whole variable domain, filled in from reference TRBV18 and TRBJ2-1, reads NAGVMQNPRHLVRRRGQEARLRCSPMKGHSHVYWYRQLPEEGLKFMVYLQKENIIDESGMPKERFSAEFPKEGPSILRIQQVVRGDSAAYFCASSPTYYNEQFFGPGTRLTVL.

This chain joins TRBV5-6 and TRBJ2-7, with a tentative D call TRBD2 (7 bases). Germline V gene lookup returns CDR1 SGHDT and CDR2 YYEEEE. Trimming removed 5 bases from V and 4 bases from J, with 19 bases in between. The CDR3 contains 15 residues. CDR3 DNA: TGTGCCAGCAGTTACCTGCGGGCGGGGGCTTACGAGCAGTACTTC. This gives the protein CASSYLRAGAYEQYF.

The chain recombines TRBV7-9 with TRBJ2-1; D remains unclear. The CDR3 length is 15 residues. The germline CDR1 and CDR2 sequences are SEHNR and FQNEAQ (reference sequence). The V gene lost 1 base and the J gene lost 3 bases, with 10 bases spanning the gap. The CDR3 nucleotides are TGTGCCAGCAGCTTAGTTCGCCTCGACTACAATGAGCAGTTCTTC. Translated: CASSLVRLDYNEQFF. The complete variable domain, with remaining parts taken from reference TRBV7-9 and TRBJ2-1, reads DTGVSQNPRHKITKRGQNVTFRCDPISEHNRLYWYRQTLGQGPEFLTYFQNEAQLEKSRLLSDRFSAERPKGSFSTLEIQRTEQGDSAMYLCASSLVRLDYNEQFFGPGTRLTVL.

V gene TRBV7-9 combines with J gene TRBJ2-7, with TRBD1 matching 9 bases. Germline CDR1 SEHNR, CDR2 FQNEAQ (reference sequence). There are 11 residues in the CDR3. V was clipped by 8 bases and J by 4 bases; unmatched bases: 0. CDR3 in DNA: TGTGCCAGCGGACAGGGGTACGAGCAGTACTTC. Translation gives CASGQGYEQYF.

The gene calls are TRBV15 and TRBJ2-1, with D possibly being TRBD1 or TRBD2 (5 bases each). The CDR3 extends over 15 amino acids. The V gene lost 0 bases and the J gene lost 6 bases, with 12 bases spanning the gap. The germline V gene encodes CDR1 LNHNV and CDR2 YYDKDF (reference sequence). This CDR3 reads CATSRDPGPGNEQFF. CDR3 DNA: TGTGCCACCAGCAGAGATCCGGGGCCCGGCAATGAGCAGTTCTTC. Filled out from reference TRBV15 and TRBJ2-1, the complete variable domain reads DAMVIQNPRYQVTQFGKPVTLSCSQTLNHNVMYWYQQKSSQAPKLLFHYYDKDFNNEADTPDNFQSRRPNTSFCFLDIRSPGLGDTAMYLCATSRDPGPGNEQFFGPGTRLTVL.

This chain joins TRBV10-3 and TRBJ2-5; possible D gene TRBD2, 7 bases. Per germline, CDR1 ENHRY and CDR2 SYGVKD. The CDR3 sequence is 15 residues long. The germline V and J ends were trimmed by 4 bases and 1 base, with 13 bases remaining between them. CDR3 in DNA: TGTGCCATCAGTGCCGGGCGGGGGCTCCAAGAGACCCAGTACTTC. This encodes CAISAGRGLQETQYF.

The V and J genes are TRBV4-3 and TRBJ2-3; TRBD2 matches at 15 bases. V gave up 1 base and J gave up 7 bases; unmatched junction bases: 15. The length of the CDR3 is 20 residues. From germline, CDR1 is LGHNA and CDR2 YSLEER. This CDR3 is CASSQAAPRTSGGVGNTQYF. CDR3 nucleotides: TGCGCCAGCAGCCAAGCCGCCCCCCGGACTAGCGGGGGGGTGGGGAATACGCAGTATTTT.

This chain joins TRBV4-1 and TRBJ1-1, with 7 bases identical to TRBD1. Trimming removed 0 bases from V and 2 bases from J; junction bases left unmatched: 9. CDR1 MGHRA and CDR2 YSYEKL come from the germline V gene. The CDR3 length is 17 residues. The CDR3 coding sequence is TGCGCCAGCAGCCAAGAACCGACAGGGCGCCGAAACACTGAAGCTTTCTTT. This gives the protein CASSQEPTGRRNTEAFF.

This chain links TRBV6-1 with TRBJ2-5; possible D gene TRBD1, 6 bases. The length of the CDR3 is 15 residues. Germline V gene data show CDR1 as MNHNS and CDR2 as SASEGT. V lost 7 bases and J lost 1, with 16 bases in between. The CDR3 here is CASTPDRFGQETQYF. The CDR3 bases are TGTGCCAGCACCCCTGACAGGTTCGGCCAAGAGACCCAGTACTTC.

This clone came up a few times. The chain carries TRBV5-1 and TRBJ2-7; possibly TRBD1 for D (6 bases). The CDR3 spans 12 residues. Germline V gives CDR1 SGHRS, CDR2 YFSETQ. V was pared by 4 bases and J by 3 bases, with 8 bases between. The CDR3 DNA reads TGCGCCAGCAGCGTGGACAGCTACGAGCAGTACTTC. This gives the protein CASSVDSYEQYF.

V is TRBV27 and J is TRBJ1-4; D gene ambiguous. The CDR3 spans 13 residues. Trimming shortened V by 4 bases and J by 9 bases, and 12 bases separated the two germline ends. Germline CDR1 reads MNHEY; CDR2 reads SMNVEV (reference sequence). The DNA of the CDR3 is TGTGCCAGCAGTTACACGGGCTTGCAAAAACTGTTTTTT. Amino acids: CASSYTGLQKLFF. Variable domain in full (rest from reference TRBV27 and TRBJ1-4): EAQVTQNPRYLITVTGKKLTVTCSQNMNHEYMSWYRQDPGLGLRQIYYSMNVEVTDKGDVPEGYKVSRKEKRNFPLILESPSPNQTSLYFCASSYTGLQKLFFGSGTQLSVL.

The chain combines TRBV11-2 with TRBJ2-5; 12 bases are a match to TRBD2. CDR1 is SGHAT, CDR2 FQNNGV, per germline. V lost 6 bases to trimming and J lost 5 bases; unmatched junction nucleotides: 7. The CDR3 length is 15 residues. The DNA of the CDR3 is TGTGCCAGCAGGCCTAGCGGGGGGGCCTATGAGACCCAGTACTTC. Amino acid sequence: CASRPSGGAYETQYF.

The chain links TRBV9 to TRBJ1-1; D gene ambiguous. CDR3 length: 12 residues. CDR1 is SGDLS and CDR2 is YYNGEE in the germline V gene. V was shortened by 0 bases and J by 4 bases, with 4 bases between the two germline ends. CDR3 loop: CASSVGGTEAFF. Written as DNA, the CDR3 is TGTGCCAGCAGCGTAGGGGGCACTGAAGCTTTCTTT.

This chain connects TRBV5-4 to TRBJ2-5; 9 bases are a match to TRBD2. Germline V gives CDR1 SGHNT, CDR2 YYREEE (reference sequence). V shed 4 bases and J 4 bases; nucleotides not matched to a gene: 8. The length of the CDR3 is 15 residues. The chain's CDR3 is CASSRRTSVGETQYF. DNA of the CDR3: TGTGCCAGCAGCCGACGGACTAGCGTTGGAGAGACCCAGTACTTC.